The clone carrying this T cell receptor beta chain has a handful of counts. What it binds is unknown. The data derive from a study of shared clonotypes between healthy human individuals. Whole-study context: Each donor's CD4 naive and CD4 memory cells filled three plates apiece, CD8 naive two, and CD8 memory one. Findings and caveats of the study: It was anticipated that sequencing depth would influence how many clonotypes donors shared. Among several donors, approximately 5% of naive CD4 clonotypes were found in common.

On sorted subsets, replicate PCRs used 150 to 250 ng DNA, or approximately 33,000 T cell genomes. Profiling relied on immunoSEQ multiplex PCR, and the TCRdb table lists in-frame clones only, not all of them. The repertoire includes over 95,000 clones, about 63% of them detected once, and under 25% sits in the top ten. Material for sequencing was memory CD8+ T cells sorted from blood. Regarding subset: CD45RO+ cells pooled with CCR7-negative TemRA cells. This clonotype was sampled from a woman in her thirties in good health.

The CDR3 is CASSPRQGPTNEQFF. DNA of the CDR3: TGTGCCAGCAGCCCGAGACAGGGTCCGACCAATGAGCAGTTCTTC. The chain couples TRBV7-9 to TRBJ2-1; 7 bases fit TRBD1. The CDR3 extends over 15 amino acids. V was clipped by 5 bases and J by 6 bases; unmatched bases: 10. Germline assignment: CDR1 SEHNR and CDR2 FQNEAQ (reference sequence).